One T cell receptor beta chain is described in this entry. What antigen it recognizes has not been identified. Per-base quality was not reported, and no clone a single base away is much larger than it. TCRbeta CDR3 regions were amplified from genomic DNA by means of the immunoSEQ Assay, a bias-controlled multiplex PCR. Per the original workflow: The number of nucleated cells in each sample was estimated by amplification of reference gene primers within the assay. To quantify the absolute abundance of each unique TCRbeta CDR3 rearrangement, sequence reads were collapsed and filtered. Productive Simpson clonality was computed per sample as the square root of Simpson's diversity index over productive rearrangements. Not all clones reach the TCRdb copy of this immuneACCESS table, which keeps in-frame sequences only. Checked studies attribute under half of the gap to unresolved V genes and leave the rest unexplained. D and trimming come from the DNA, and the V and J calls and clone size come from that table. This sample comprises over 150,000 clones, approximately 73% of them detected only once. Clones ranked in the top ten supply 3% to 4.5% of the sample.

The CDR3 runs 14 residues from the cysteine to the phenylalanine. Only CDR3 DNA is held: 42 bases, read in frame from base 1. The V end loses 10 bases and the J end loses 4 bases, and a stretch of 16 bases separates them. Via the germline V gene, CDR1 is MNHEY and CDR2 SVGAGI. The sample belongs to a study of blood T cell repertoires in COVID-19 (dated by TCRdb to 2018 to 2020). Some background on the complete study: Samples from collaborators originated in the United States, Italy and Spain and spanned both the acute and convalescent phases of COVID-19. Samples were obtained from the ongoing ImmuneRACE study (first 160 participants) and from 950 to 1,500 subjects provided by 6 global collaborators. The sample metadata nearly always contained a de-identified subject ID, COVID-19 status, age in years and sex. The repertoires were released in a freely available public database intended as a resource for research on the immune response to SARS-CoV-2. Where HLA class I and class II types were available, the types were taken from metadata supplied by the sample provider, not from assay-based typing. Deeply sampled blood TCRbeta repertoires from subjects exposed to, actively infected with, or recovered from COVID-19 were included in the dataset. The prospective study material was composed of cDNA or gDNA derived from T cells, B-cell-depleted T cells, or PBMCs. General study outcomes and caveats: The amount of clinical and demographic metadata varied by source and participant and was provided uncurated.

Each collaborating institution followed its own protocols to collect whole blood in K2EDTA tubes. For TCRbeta analysis, collaborator samples were shipped as frozen whole blood, as isolated PBMCs, or as DNA extracted from either sample type. This sequence originates from a woman older than 75 with acute or convalescent COVID-19. The chain uses TRBV6-5 and TRBJ2-2; a confident D gene designation cannot be given. Sequencing was carried out using peripheral blood. At the DNA level, the sequence is TGTGCCACCGATACACCAGGAATCACCGGGGAGCTGTTTTTT. It is translated as CATDTPGITGELFF.